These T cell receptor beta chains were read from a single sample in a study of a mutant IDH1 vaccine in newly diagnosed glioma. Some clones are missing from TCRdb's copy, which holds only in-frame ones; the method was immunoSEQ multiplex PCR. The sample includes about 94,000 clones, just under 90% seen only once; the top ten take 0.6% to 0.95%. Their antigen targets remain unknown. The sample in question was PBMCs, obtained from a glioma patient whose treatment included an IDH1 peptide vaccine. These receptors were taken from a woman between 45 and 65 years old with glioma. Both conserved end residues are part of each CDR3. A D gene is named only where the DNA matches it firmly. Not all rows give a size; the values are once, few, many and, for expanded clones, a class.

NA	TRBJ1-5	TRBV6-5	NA	TGTGCCAGCAGTTACCACGGGGTCGGGCAGCCCCAGCATTTT	CASSYHGVGQPQHF
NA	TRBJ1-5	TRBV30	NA	TGTGCCTGGAGCAACGGGGGCAATAGCAATCAGCCCCAGCATTTT	CAWSNGGNSNQPQHF
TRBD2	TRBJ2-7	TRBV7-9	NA	TGTGCCAGCGGCGGGAGGGGCTACGAGCAGTACTTC	CASGGRGYEQYF
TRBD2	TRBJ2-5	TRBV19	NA	TGTGCCAGTAGTCTGGGCCCTAGCGGGAGGGCCTTAGAGACCCAGTACTTC	CASSLGPSGRALETQYF
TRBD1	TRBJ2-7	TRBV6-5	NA	TGTGCCAGCAGCGATGGACAGGGGAAATTCTACGAGCAGTACTTC	CASSDGQGKFYEQYF
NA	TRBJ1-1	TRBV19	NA	TGTGCCAGTAGCCAGGGTTTGACCACTGAAGCTTTCTTT	CASSQGLTTEAFF
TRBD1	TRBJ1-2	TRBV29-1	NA	TGCAGCGTTGAAGCAGGGGGCCTTGGCTACACCTTC	CSVEAGGLGYTF
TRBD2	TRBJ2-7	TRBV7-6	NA	TGTGCCAGCAGCTTAGGCCCCGCGGGAGGACCTTACGAGCAGTACTTC	CASSLGPAGGPYEQYF
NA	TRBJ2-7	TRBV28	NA	TGTGCCAGCAGTTCAGGGAGTAGCTACGAGCAGTACTTC	CASSSGSSYEQYF
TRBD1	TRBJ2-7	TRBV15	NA	TGTGCCACCAGCAGAGACCGGGACAGAACCTACGAGCAGTACTTC	CATSRDRDRTYEQYF
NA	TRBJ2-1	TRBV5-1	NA	TGCGCCAGCAGCCGCGGTGGGACCCATTACAATGAGCAGTTCTTC	CASSRGGTHYNEQFF
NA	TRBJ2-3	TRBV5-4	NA	TGTGCCAGCAGCTTGGATGTAGATATGCAGTATTTT	CASSLDVDMQYF
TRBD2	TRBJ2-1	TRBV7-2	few	TGTGCCAGCAGCTTAGGCGTCCTAGCGGGAGCCTCCAATGAGCAGTTCTTC	CASSLGVLAGASNEQFF
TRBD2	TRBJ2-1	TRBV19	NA	TGTGCCAGTTGGTCCGCGACTAGCGGGAACAATGAGCAGTTCTTC	CASWSATSGNNEQFF
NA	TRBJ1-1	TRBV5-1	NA	TGCGCCAGCAACCTACAGGGAGAGGACACTGAAGCTTTCTTT	CASNLQGEDTEAFF
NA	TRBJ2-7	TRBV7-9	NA	TGTGCCAGCAGCCCCGAGGCGGGGCAAGTGGGCGAGCAGTACTTC	CASSPEAGQVGEQYF
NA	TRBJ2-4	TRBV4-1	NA	TGCGCCAGCAGCCAAGAGGGGAAGCGGGAAAACATTCAGTACTTC	CASSQEGKRENIQYF
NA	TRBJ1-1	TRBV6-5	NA	TGTGCCAGCAGTTACGGTTACACTGAAGCTTTCTTT	CASSYGYTEAFF
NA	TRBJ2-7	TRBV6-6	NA	TGTGCCAGCAGCTCGGCCCGGGACTCCTACGAGCAGTACTTC	CASSSARDSYEQYF
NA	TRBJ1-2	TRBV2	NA	TGTGCCAGCATCAAGGGGAGAGACTATGGCTACACCTTC	CASIKGRDYGYTF
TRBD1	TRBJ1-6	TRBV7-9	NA	TGTGCCAGCAGCTTAGAGATACGGACAGGGACTGGAGATTCACCCCTCCACTTT	CASSLEIRTGTGDSPLHF
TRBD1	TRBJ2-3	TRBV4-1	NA	TGCGCCAGCAGCCAAAACCCCGGGACAGGGGATACAGATACGCAGTATTTT	CASSQNPGTGDTDTQYF
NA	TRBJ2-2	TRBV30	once	TGTGCCTGGAGTATAGAACCCGGGGAGCTGTTTTTT	CAWSIEPGELFF
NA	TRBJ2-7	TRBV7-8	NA	TGTGCCAGCAGCTTATCCTTAGATGTAGCGCCACCCTACGAGCAGTACTTC	CASSLSLDVAPPYEQYF
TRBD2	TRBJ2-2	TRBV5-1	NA	TGCGCCAGCAGCCCCCTTCCTAGCGGAGACACCGGGGAGCTGTTTTTT	CASSPLPSGDTGELFF
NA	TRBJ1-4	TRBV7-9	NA	TGTGCCAGCAGCTTCGGGGGAGAAAAACTGTTTTTT	CASSFGGEKLFF
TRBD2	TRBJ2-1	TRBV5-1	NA	TGCGCCAGCAGGGGACTAGCCCAGATCGACAATGAGCAGTTCTTC	CASRGLAQIDNEQFF
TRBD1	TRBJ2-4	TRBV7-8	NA	TGTGCCAGCAGCTTAGAGGCAGGGGGCTCGAGAAACATTCAGTACTTC	CASSLEAGGSRNIQYF
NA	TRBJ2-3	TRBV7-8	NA	TGTGCCAGCAGCGCCGACAGGTTCGGCAGAAATACGCAGTATTTT	CASSADRFGRNTQYF
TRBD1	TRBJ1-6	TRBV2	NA	TGTGCCAGAGACACCGGGACAGTAAATTCACCCCTCCACTTT	CARDTGTVNSPLHF
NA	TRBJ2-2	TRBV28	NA	TGTGCCAGCAGTTTCTACCTTTTCACCGGGGAGCTGTTTTTT	CASSFYLFTGELFF
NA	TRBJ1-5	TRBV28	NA	TGTGCCAGCATGAGCGCGGATCAGCCCCAGCATTTT	CASMSADQPQHF
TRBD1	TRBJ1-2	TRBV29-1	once	TGCAGCGTTGGGGACAGGGTTGAATATGGCTACACCTTC	CSVGDRVEYGYTF
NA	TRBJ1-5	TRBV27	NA	TGTGCCAGCAGTGCCCGGGGTGAGTATCAGCCCCAGCATTTT	CASSARGEYQPQHF
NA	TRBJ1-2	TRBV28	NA	TGTGCCACCACCGCCTCGATCACGAGCTATGGCTACACCTTC	CATTASITSYGYTF
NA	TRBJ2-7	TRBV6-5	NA	TGTGCCAGCGGGGCGGGACTTCCCTACGAGCAGTACTTC	CASGAGLPYEQYF
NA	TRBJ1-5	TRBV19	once	TGTGCCAGTAGTATGATGGACAAAGGCAATCAGCCCCAGCATTTT	CASSMMDKGNQPQHF
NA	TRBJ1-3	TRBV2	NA	TGTGCCAGCCTGGCGGCAATCTCTGGAAACACCATATATTTT	CASLAAISGNTIYF
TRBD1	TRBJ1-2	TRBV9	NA	TGTGCCAGCAGCGTCCGGACAGGGGGCGAGAGGTCCTATGGCTACACCTTC	CASSVRTGGERSYGYTF
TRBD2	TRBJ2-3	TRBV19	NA	TGTGCCAGTAGTTTCCGGACTAGCGGGAGCACAGATACGCAGTATTTT	CASSFRTSGSTDTQYF
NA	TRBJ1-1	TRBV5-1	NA	TGCGCCAGCAGCTCAGGGAAGGGGGCTTTCTTT	CASSSGKGAFF
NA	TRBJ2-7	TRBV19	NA	TGTGCCAGTAGTTCCCAACCCCTGGACATGTCCTACGAGCAGTACTTC	CASSSQPLDMSYEQYF
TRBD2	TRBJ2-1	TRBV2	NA	TGTGCCAGCAGCGGGAAAGCGGGATCGGCCCATGAGCAGTTCTTC	CASSGKAGSAHEQFF
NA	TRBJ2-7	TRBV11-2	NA	TGTGCCAGCAGCTTAGATTCGGGAGCCTACGAGCAGTACTTC	CASSLDSGAYEQYF
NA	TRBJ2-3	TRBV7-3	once	TGTGCCAGCAGCCCTACCGGGTCTAAGGGCAGCACAGATACGCAGTATTTT	CASSPTGSKGSTDTQYF
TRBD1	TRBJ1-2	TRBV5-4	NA	TGTGCCAGCAGCTTGGCCTCACAGGGGGGATATGGCTACACCTTC	CASSLASQGGYGYTF
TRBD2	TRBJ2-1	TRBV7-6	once	TGTGCCAGCGGAATCTTAGGTGGTAGCGGGAGCAATGAGCAGTTCTTC	CASGILGGSGSNEQFF
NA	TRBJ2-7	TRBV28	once	TGTGCCAGCAGTTTGGTAGTCGGGAGTCCGGGAGAGCAGTACTTC	CASSLVVGSPGEQYF
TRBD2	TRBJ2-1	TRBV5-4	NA	TGTGCCAGCAGCCTGCGGACTAGCGGGACGACCTACAATGAGCAGTTCTTC	CASSLRTSGTTYNEQFF